The clone carrying this T cell receptor (beta chain) showed up many times. Its antigen is undetermined. According to the study, TCR beta libraries were built with iRepertoire HTBI primers and CDR3-region Arm-PCR. TCRdb re-called the multiplex PCR reads through MiXCR, storing one row per CDR3 protein. Altogether hundreds of thousands of distinct CDR3 sequences are present, approximately 16% being singletons, with the ten largest covering approximately 7.8%. Time point defined: newly diagnosed GD, antithyroid drugs for less than 3 months. RNA from PBMCs was the source of the TCR library. The data were taken from a study of regulatory T cells in long-lasting Graves disease. Study findings and constraints: Small numbers of samples may have cut accuracy.

Per the germline V gene, CDR1 is MNHEY and CDR2 is SMNVEV (reference sequence). V dropped 5 bases and J dropped 9 bases, with 8 bases sitting between them. The CDR3 is 11 amino acids. This sample was also put to use in a study of T cells in Graves' hyperthyroidism and ophthalmopathy. That study reports: HTBI primers drove first-round RT-PCR of the TCR CDR3.

The chain carries TRBV27 and TRBJ2-1; TRBD2 is a possible D gene (6 bases). The starting material was peripheral blood mononuclear cells (PBMCs), obtained at new diagnosis, from a patient treated with antithyroid drugs. This sequence was found in a woman aged 40 to 50 with Graves disease. The CDR3 bases are TGTGCCAGCAGTACCGGGGGTGAGCAGTTCTTC. Its translation: CASSTGGEQFF.